A single TCR beta chain is shown here with its context. Its antigen is as yet unknown. CD25-based Treg depletion was applied to purified naive CD4+ T cells. Overall study findings and caveats: The TCR gene usage of tumor memory CD4+ T cells clustered together with blood and lymph node memory CD4+ cells and with lymph node naive CD4+ cells.

Constant-region reverse primers amplified full-length variable regions, followed by semi-nested Nested Universal Primer A PCR. TCRdb redid the calling of the 5' RACE reads with MiXCR, one entry per CDR3 protein. The table lists nearly 55,000 distinct CDR3 sequences, approximately 24% of them singletons. The V segment lost 7 bases and the J segment 5 bases; nucleotides outside the gene matches: 8. Germline loops: CDR1 SQVTM, CDR2 ANQGSEA. This CDR3 has 14 amino acids. Sequencing used tumor-infiltrating naive CD4+ T cells sorted from the breast tumor. Subset given: naive CD4+ T cells, CD4+CD45RA+CD25-. This sequence was found in a female donor with breast cancer. V gene TRBV29-1 combines with J gene TRBJ2-3; 11 bases map to TRBD2. The CDR3 DNA follows: TGCAGCGGGGGACTAGCGGTGGAGGGAGATACGCAGTATTTT. Protein product: CSGGLAVEGDTQYF.